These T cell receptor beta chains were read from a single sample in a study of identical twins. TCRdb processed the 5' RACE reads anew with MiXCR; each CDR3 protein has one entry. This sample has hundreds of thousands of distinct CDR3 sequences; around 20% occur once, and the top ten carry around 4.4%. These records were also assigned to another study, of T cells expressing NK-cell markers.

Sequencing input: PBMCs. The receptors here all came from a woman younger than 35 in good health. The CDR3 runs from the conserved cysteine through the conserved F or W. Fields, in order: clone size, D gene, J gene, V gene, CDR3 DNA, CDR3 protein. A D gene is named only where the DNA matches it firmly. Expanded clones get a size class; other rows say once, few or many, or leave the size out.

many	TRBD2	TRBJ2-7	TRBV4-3	TGCGCCAGCAGCCAAGTCGTAAGCGGGAGTTACGAGCAGTACTTC	CASSQVVSGSYEQYF
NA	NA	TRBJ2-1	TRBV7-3	TGTGCCAGCAGCCCCGACTCGTTCAGCGAGCAGTTCTTC	CASSPDSFSEQFF
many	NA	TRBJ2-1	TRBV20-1	TGCAGTGCTAGGGAGGGGGCCTACAATGAGCAGTTCTTC	CSAREGAYNEQFF
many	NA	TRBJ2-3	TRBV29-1	TGCAGCGTGGGGTCTCGAACAGATACGCAGTATTTT	CSVGSRTDTQYF
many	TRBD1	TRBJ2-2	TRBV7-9	TGTGCCAGCAGCGTACGGGACAGATACACCGGGGAGCTGTTTTTT	CASSVRDRYTGELFF
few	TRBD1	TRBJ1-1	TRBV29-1	TGCAGCGTAGGGACAGGGAGAAACACTGAAGCTTTCTTT	CSVGTGRNTEAFF
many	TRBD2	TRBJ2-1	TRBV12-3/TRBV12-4	TGTGCCAGCAGTTCCCGGGTAGCGGGCCACAATGAGCAGTTCTTC	CASSSRVAGHNEQFF
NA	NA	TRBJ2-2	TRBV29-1	TGCAGCGTTGGCGTTACTAGCCCCGGGGAGCTGTTTTTT	CSVGVTSPGELFF
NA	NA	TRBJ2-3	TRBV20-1	TGCAGTGCTAAATTCACAGATACGCAGTATTTT	CSAKFTDTQYF
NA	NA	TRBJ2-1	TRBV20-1	TGCAGTGCCGCTCCAACTAGCTACTCGTACAATGAGCAGTTCTTC	CSAAPTSYSYNEQFF
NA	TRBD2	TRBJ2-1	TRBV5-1	TGCGCCAGCAGCCTGACTAGCGGGATTGACAATGAGCAGTTCTTC	CASSLTSGIDNEQFF
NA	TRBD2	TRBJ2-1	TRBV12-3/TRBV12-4	TGTGCCAGCAGTTCCACTAGCGGGAGGAGGAATGAGCAGTTCTTC	CASSSTSGRRNEQFF
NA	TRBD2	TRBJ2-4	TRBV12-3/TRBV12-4	TGTGCCAGCAGTCCCTCGGGTAGCGGGAGTACCATTCAGTACTTC	CASSPSGSGSTIQYF
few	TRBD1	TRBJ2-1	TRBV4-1	TGCGCCAGCAGCCACCGACAGGGCTCTGGGAATGAGCAGTTCTTC	CASSHRQGSGNEQFF
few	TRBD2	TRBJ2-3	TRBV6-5	TGTGCCAGCAGAGACTCCCCGGGACTAGCGACAGATACGCAGTATTTT	CASRDSPGLATDTQYF
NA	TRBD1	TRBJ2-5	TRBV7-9	TGTGCCAGCAGCTTAACCGGGACAGGGGGATCGGAGACCCAGTACTTC	CASSLTGTGGSETQYF
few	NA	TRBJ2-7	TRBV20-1	TGCAGTGCGTCCCTAGACTACGAGCAGTACTTC	CSASLDYEQYF
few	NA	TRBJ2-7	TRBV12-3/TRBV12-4	TGTGCCAGCAGTTTGGGGGAGGAGGGCCCCTACGAGCAGTACTTC	CASSLGEEGPYEQYF
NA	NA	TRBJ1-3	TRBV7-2	TGTGCCAGCAGCCGCAGAGCCGGGGTGACGGAATACACCATATATTTT	CASSRRAGVTEYTIYF
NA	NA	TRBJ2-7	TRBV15	TGTGCCACCAGCAGACGATTAGAGGAGCAGTACTTC	CATSRRLEEQYF
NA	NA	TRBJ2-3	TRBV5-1	TGCGCCAGCAGCTCCCATGGGTTGGTAGATACGCAGTATTTT	CASSSHGLVDTQYF
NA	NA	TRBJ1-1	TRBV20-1	TGCAGTGCGAGGACCAGGGGACGAAACACTGAAGCTTTCTTT	CSARTRGRNTEAFF
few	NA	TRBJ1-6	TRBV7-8	TGTGCCAGCAGCTTAGGCCCGGATAATTCACCCCTCCACTTT	CASSLGPDNSPLHF
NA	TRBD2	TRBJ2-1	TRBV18	TGTGCCAGCTCACCACTAGGACCCGGGGGGAGCTCCTACAATGAGCAGTTCTTC	CASSPLGPGGSSYNEQFF
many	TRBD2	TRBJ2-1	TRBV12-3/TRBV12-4	TGTGCCAGCAGCGGACTAGCGGACTCCTACAATGAGCAGTTCTTC	CASSGLADSYNEQFF
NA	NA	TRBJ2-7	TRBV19	TGTGCCAGCGGACAGCTGGGCTACGAGCAGTACTTC	CASGQLGYEQYF
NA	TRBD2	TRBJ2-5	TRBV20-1	TGCAGTGCCAGGAGACTAGCGGGGGGGAAAGAGACCCAGTACTTC	CSARRLAGGKETQYF
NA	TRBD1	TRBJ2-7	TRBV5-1	TGCGCCAGCAGCCGCACCGGGACAGGGATCTACGAGCAGTACTTC	CASSRTGTGIYEQYF